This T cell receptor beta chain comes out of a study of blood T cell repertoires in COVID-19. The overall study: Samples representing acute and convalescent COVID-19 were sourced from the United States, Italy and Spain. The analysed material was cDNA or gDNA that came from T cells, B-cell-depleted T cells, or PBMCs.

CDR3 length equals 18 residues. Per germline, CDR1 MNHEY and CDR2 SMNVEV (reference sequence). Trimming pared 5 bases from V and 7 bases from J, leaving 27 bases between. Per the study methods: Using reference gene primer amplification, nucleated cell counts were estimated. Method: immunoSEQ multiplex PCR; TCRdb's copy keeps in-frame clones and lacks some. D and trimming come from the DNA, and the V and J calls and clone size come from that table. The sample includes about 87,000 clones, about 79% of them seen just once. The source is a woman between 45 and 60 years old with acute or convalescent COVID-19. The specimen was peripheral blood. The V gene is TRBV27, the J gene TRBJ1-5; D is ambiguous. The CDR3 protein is CASSPSPFSASVRQPQHF. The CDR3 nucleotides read TGTGCCAGCAGTCCTAGTCCCTTCAGCGCGTCGGTAAGACAGCCCCAGCATTTT.